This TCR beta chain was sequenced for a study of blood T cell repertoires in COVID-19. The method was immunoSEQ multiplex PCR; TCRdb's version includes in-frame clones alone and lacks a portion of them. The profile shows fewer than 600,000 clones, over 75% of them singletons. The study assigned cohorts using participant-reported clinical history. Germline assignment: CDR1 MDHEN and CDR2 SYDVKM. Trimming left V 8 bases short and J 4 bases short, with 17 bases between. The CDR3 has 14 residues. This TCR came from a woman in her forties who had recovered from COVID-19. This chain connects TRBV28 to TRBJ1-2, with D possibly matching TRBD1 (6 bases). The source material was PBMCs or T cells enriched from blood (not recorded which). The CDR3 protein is CASLKQGFSYGYTF. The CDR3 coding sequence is TGTGCCAGCTTAAAACAGGGATTTAGCTATGGCTACACCTTC.